The clone carrying this TCR beta chain was seen many times. The germline V and J ends were trimmed by 2 bases and 2 bases, with 9 bases remaining between them. The length of the CDR3 is 14 residues. CDR1 SGHTA and CDR2 FQGNSA come from the germline V gene. Unique molecular identifiers were used in preparing the TCRbeta library. Each CDR3 protein is one row after TCRdb ran MiXCR on the PCR reads. The sample has about 97,000 distinct CDR3 sequences, under 7% seen once. These data originate in a study of T-cell reconstitution after alpha-beta-depleted transplantation in children. The chain couples TRBV7-2 to TRBJ2-5, with D maybe TRBD2 (6 bases). The origin of this receptor is a female patient aged 2 to 10 who had a stem cell transplant for Fanconi anemia, so the T cells may come from the graft donor. Sequences were derived from PBMCs, mostly from graft donor cells, sampled 60 days after TCRalphabeta/CD19-depleted stem cell transplant. CDR3 residues: CASSLRDSQETQYF. In nucleotides, the CDR3 is TGTGCCAGCAGCTTACGGGACTCACAAGAGACCCAGTACTTC.